The clone carrying this T cell receptor beta chain was seen many times. Its specificity is not known. Time point given: newly diagnosed GD, antithyroid drugs for less than 3 months. RNA from PBMCs was the source of the TCR library. A volume of roughly 9.9 milliliters of peripheral blood was collected in EDTA tubes. The entry originates in a study of regulatory T cells in long-lasting Graves disease. Regarding the study as a whole: A reduction in accuracy may have resulted from the small sample size. Favored usage of TRBV28, TRBJ1-2 and TRBJ2-5 was recorded in persistent disease.

For TCR beta, libraries came from iRepertoire HTBI primers and Arm-PCR of CDR3 regions. From the multiplex PCR reads, TCRdb called clonotypes with MiXCR, one entry per CDR3 protein. The sample carries about 240,000 distinct CDR3 sequences, 20% to 25% recorded once. Germline-derived CDR1 and CDR2 are SGHVS and FQNEAQ. The CDR3 extends over 17 amino acids. The V and J ends lost 5 bases and 3 bases, in that order; junction bases with no gene match: 9. Material: peripheral blood mononuclear cells (PBMCs), obtained at new diagnosis, from a patient treated with antithyroid drugs. This receptor was obtained from a female donor with Graves disease. The rearrangement joins TRBV7-8 to TRBJ2-2; 10 nucleotides line up with TRBD2. The CDR3 DNA reads TGTGCCAGCAGCCCTTACCTGGGGACTAGCGACACCGGGGAGCTGTTTTTT. The encoded protein is CASSPYLGTSDTGELFF.